This T cell receptor beta chain was sequenced during a study of T-cell reconstitution after alpha-beta-depleted transplantation in children. Broader study findings: Alpha-beta T cells about two months after transplant reportedly derived from several hundred expanded graft clones. Newly made T cells mostly supplied T-cell counts and diversity one year after transplant. Surviving thymic progenitors and recipient T cells were the source of high TCRbeta diversity at day 60 in some patients.

This clonotype was detected many times. Antigen unknown. With 0 bases removed from V and 4 bases from J, the gap between germline ends came to 14 bases. CDR1 is SGHRS, CDR2 YFSETQ, per germline. The CDR3 length is 15 residues. Preparation of the TCRbeta library was carried out with unique molecular identifiers. A single record per CDR3 protein comes from TCRdb applying MiXCR to the PCR reads. The profile shows a few hundred thousand distinct CDR3 sequences, around 10% of them singletons. This chain links TRBV5-1 with TRBJ2-7; the D gene is possibly TRBD2 (5 bases). The source material was PBMCs, sampled before TCRalphabeta/CD19-depleted stem cell transplant. The receptor comes from a boy under three years old with acute myeloid leukemia, due to receive a stem cell transplant. CDR3 DNA: TGCGCCAGCAGCTTGGCCCTAGCTGGAGGATACGAGCAGTACTTC. It is translated as CASSLALAGGYEQYF.